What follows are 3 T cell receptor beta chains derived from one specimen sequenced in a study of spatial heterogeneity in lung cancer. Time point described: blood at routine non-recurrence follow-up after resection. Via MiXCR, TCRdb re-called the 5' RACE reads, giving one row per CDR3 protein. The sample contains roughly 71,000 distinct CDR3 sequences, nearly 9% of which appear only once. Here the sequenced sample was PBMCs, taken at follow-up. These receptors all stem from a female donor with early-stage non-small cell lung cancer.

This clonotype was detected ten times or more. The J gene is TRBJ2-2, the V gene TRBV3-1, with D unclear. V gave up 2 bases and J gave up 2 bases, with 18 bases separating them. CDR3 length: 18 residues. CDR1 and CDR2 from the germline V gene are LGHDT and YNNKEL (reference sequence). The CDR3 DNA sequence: TGTGCCAGCAGCCAACCACACCCCTCAAGTTTCAACACCGGGGAGCTGTTTTTT. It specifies CASSQPHPSSFNTGELFF.

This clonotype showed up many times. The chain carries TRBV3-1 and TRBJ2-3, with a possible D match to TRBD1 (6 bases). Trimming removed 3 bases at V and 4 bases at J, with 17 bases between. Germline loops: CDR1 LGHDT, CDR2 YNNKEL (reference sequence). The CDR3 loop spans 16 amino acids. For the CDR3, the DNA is TGTGCCAGCAGCCACCGGGACACCCGGCGAGCAGATACGCAGTATTTT. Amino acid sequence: CASSHRDTRRADTQYF.

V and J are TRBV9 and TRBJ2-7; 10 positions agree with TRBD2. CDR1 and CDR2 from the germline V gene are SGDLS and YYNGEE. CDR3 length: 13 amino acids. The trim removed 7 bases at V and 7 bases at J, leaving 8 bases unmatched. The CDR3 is CASGSGRAGEQYF. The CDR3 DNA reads TGTGCCAGCGGGAGCGGGAGGGCCGGTGAGCAGTACTTC.